This T cell receptor beta chain was profiled in a study of cytomegalovirus exposure and HLA in healthy donors. Points from the study as a whole: When a later analysis compared HLA-associated TCR beta chains with equally common others, the HLA-associated chains turned out to be more clonally expanded and to have lower generation probabilities.

This CDR3 is 14 amino acids long. Germline CDR1 reads ENHRY; CDR2 reads SYGVKD. Trimming shortened V by 6 bases and J by 4 bases, and 13 bases separated the two germline ends. Primers included in the PCR were 60 Vbeta and 13 Jbeta primers. Profiling relied on immunoSEQ multiplex PCR, and the TCRdb table lists in-frame clones only, not all of them. Here the sample spans under 200,000 clones, roughly 80% being singletons. This clone was seen just once. Its antigen is undetermined. Sequenced input: PBMCs. The chain combines TRBV10-3 with TRBJ2-1; unclear D gene. This clonotype was obtained from a human donor in good health. The CDR3, as DNA: TGTGCCATCAGAGCCTTGAGCCAATACAATGAGCAGTTCTTC. Encoded protein: CAIRALSQYNEQFF.